The 25 T cell receptor beta chains presented below share a single source sample, sequenced in a study of CD8 T cells in Susac syndrome. Roughly 0.45 to 1 ug RNA was reverse transcribed with random hexamers. MiXCR, applied by TCRdb to the immunoSEQ multiplex PCR reads, yields one record per CDR3 protein. The sample has approximately 120,000 distinct CDR3 sequences; over 85% are singletons. The source material was CD8+ T cells from PBMCs. These receptor sequences come from a human donor with Susac syndrome.

J is TRBJ2-3 and V is TRBV7-9; 13 bases are shared with TRBD2. Trimming took 5 bases from V and 2 from J; bases not matched to a gene: 7. The CDR3 contains 17 residues. Germline assignment: CDR1 SEHNR and CDR2 FQNEAQ (reference sequence). DNA for the CDR3: TGTGCCAGCAGCCCTGCAGGACTAGCGGGGGACACAGATACGCAGTATTTT. Encoded protein: CASSPAGLAGDTDTQYF.

CDR3 loop: CATGGTGANQPQHF. DNA for the CDR3: TGTGCCACCGGAGGGACAGGGGCCAATCAGCCCCAGCATTTT. The chain combines TRBV6-2 or TRBV6-3 with TRBJ1-5; 10 nucleotides line up with TRBD1. V gave up 10 bases and J gave up 3 bases; unmatched junction bases: 6. CDR1 and CDR2 from the germline V gene are MNHEY and SVGEGT. The CDR3 loop spans 14 amino acids.

The CDR3 region is CASSLGDISTDTQYF. The CDR3 nucleotides are TGTGCCAGCAGCTTAGGGGACATTAGCACAGATACGCAGTATTTT. The chain uses TRBV13 and TRBJ2-3; D might be TRBD1 (5 bases). The V gene's germline CDR1 is PRHDT and CDR2 FYEKMQ (reference sequence). V lost 0 bases and J lost 0, with 7 bases in between. The CDR3 is made up of 15 amino acids.

In DNA form, the CDR3 reads TGCAGTGCTAGAGATGCCCTAGTAGCTTTGGAAGAGACCCAGTACTTC. Protein sequence: CSARDALVALEETQYF. The rearrangement links TRBV20-1 to TRBJ2-5; D call uncertain. Between the trimmed V and J ends, which lost 0 bases and 3 bases, there was a span of 17 bases. Germline CDR1 DFQATT, CDR2 SNEGSKA (reference sequence). This CDR3 is 16 amino acids long.

The chain carries TRBV5-1 and TRBJ1-1, with D possibly TRBD1 on 5 matching bases. CDR3 size: 14 residues. The germline V and J ends were trimmed by 4 bases and 4 bases, with 14 bases remaining between them. CDR1 and CDR2 from the germline V gene are SGHRS and YFSETQ. The CDR3 is CASSPDWGTTEAFF. The CDR3 DNA reads as TGCGCCAGCAGCCCCGACTGGGGGACCACTGAAGCTTTCTTT.

CDR3 nucleotide sequence: TGTGCCAGCAGTGAAATGGTTGAGCGAACTGAAGCTTTCTTT. Translation: CASSEMVERTEAFF. The J gene is TRBJ1-1, the V gene TRBV6-1, with no clear D. The CDR3 has 14 residues. V dropped 2 bases and J dropped 5 bases, with 12 bases sitting between them. The germline gives CDR1 MNHNS, CDR2 SASEGT.

The rearrangement uses TRBV14 and TRBJ1-2; 7 positions match TRBD1. The CDR3 totals 15 residues. Germline values: CDR1 SGHDN, CDR2 FVKESK. Germline trimming cut 0 bases from V and 2 bases from J; bases unmatched to any gene: 3. The CDR3 DNA sequence: TGTGCCAGCAGCCAAGAATTGACAGGGAACTATGGCTACACCTTC. This translates into CASSQELTGNYGYTF.

The rearrangement uses TRBV7-9 and TRBJ2-5; 11 bases fit TRBD2. CDR1 and CDR2 from the germline V gene are SEHNR and FQNEAQ (reference sequence). The CDR3 consists of 18 residues. V lost 5 bases and J lost 4; bases outside the gene matches: 15. In DNA form, the CDR3 reads TGTGCCAGCAGCCACGCCGGACTAGCGGGTGGTGCGGGAGAGACCCAGTACTTC. Translated: CASSHAGLAGGAGETQYF. The variable domain in full, completed from reference TRBV7-9 and TRBJ2-5, reads DTGVSQNPRHKITKRGQNVTFRCDPISEHNRLYWYRQTLGQGPEFLTYFQNEAQLEKSRLLSDRFSAERPKGSFSTLEIQRTEQGDSAMYLCASSHAGLAGGAGETQYFGPGTRLLVL.

The rearrangement joins TRBV7-9 to TRBJ2-3, with D possibly being TRBD2 (6 bases). Germline V gene sequence: CDR1 SEHNR, CDR2 FQNEAQ (reference sequence). The CDR3 is made up of 16 amino acids. Trimming shortened V by 5 bases and J by 2 bases, and 17 bases separated the two germline ends. The CDR3 nucleotides read TGTGCCAGCAGCCCCCGGAGTGGGGACTTCACAGATACGCAGTATTTT. Translation: CASSPRSGDFTDTQYF.

The genes are TRBV4-3 and TRBJ2-1, with D perhaps matching TRBD1 or TRBD2 (5 bases each). Trimming pared 4 bases from V and 10 bases from J, leaving 17 bases between. This CDR3 is built from 14 residues. Germline loops: CDR1 LGHNA, CDR2 YSLEER. CDR3 sequence (DNA): TGCGCCAGCAGCCCGCTCGGGTGGGGACCAGAGCAGTTCTTC. Amino acids: CASSPLGWGPEQFF.

This chain joins TRBV30 and TRBJ1-1; D is unclear. Trimming stripped 1 base from V and 3 bases from J, with 6 bases between. Germline V CDR1 and CDR2: GTSNPN, SVGIG (reference sequence). The CDR3 covers 12 residues. The CDR3, as DNA: TGTGCCTGGAGTGCCTATGACACTGAAGCTTTCTTT. The encoded protein is CAWSAYDTEAFF.

This sequence joins TRBV30 and TRBJ1-2, with D tentatively TRBD1 (6 bases). With 4 bases removed from V and 6 bases from J, the gap between germline ends came to 15 bases. The CDR3 sequence is 13 residues long. Germline values: CDR1 GTSNPN, CDR2 SVGIG (reference sequence). CDR3 sequence reads: CAWTPGHLDGYTF. CDR3 sequence (DNA): TGTGCCTGGACCCCGGGACACCTCGATGGCTACACCTTC. Supplemented by reference TRBV30 and TRBJ1-2, the full variable domain reads SQTIHQWPATLVQPVGSPLSLECTVEGTSNPNLYWYRQAAGRGLQLLFYSVGIGQISSEVPQNLSASRPQDRQFILSSKKLLLSDSGFYLCAWTPGHLDGYTFGSGTRLTVV.

The chain combines TRBV9 with TRBJ2-1; D possibly corresponds to TRBD2 (5 bases). V was cut by 5 bases and J by 3 bases, with 12 bases left in between. There are 14 residues in the CDR3. From germline, CDR1 is SGDLS and CDR2 YYNGEE. This chain's CDR3 is CASSFLTSYNEQFF. The CDR3 DNA is TGTGCCAGCAGTTTCCTAACTAGCTACAATGAGCAGTTCTTC.

The chain uses TRBV7-9 and TRBJ1-2; D is uncertain. The CDR3 runs to 13 residues. The germline V gene has CDR1 SEHNR and CDR2 FQNEAQ (reference sequence). Trimming shortened V by 5 bases and J by 0 bases, and 7 bases separated the two germline ends. CDR3 nucleotides: TGTGCCAGCAGCCCCCAGACTAACTATGGCTACACCTTC. Amino acids: CASSPQTNYGYTF.

There are a few counts of this clonotype. The rearrangement joins TRBV28 to TRBJ1-1; D not resolved. Germline V gene lookup returns CDR1 MDHEN and CDR2 SYDVKM. The CDR3 totals 13 residues. V was clipped by 2 bases and J by 0 bases, with 4 bases between them. CDR3 in amino acids: CASSLAVNTEAFF. Here the CDR3 DNA reads TGTGCCAGCAGTTTAGCCGTGAACACTGAAGCTTTCTTT.

The V and J genes are TRBV5-1 and TRBJ1-6; no definite D call. Germline V lookup: CDR1 SGHRS, CDR2 YFSETQ. This CDR3 spans 13 amino acids. The ends were cut back, 0 bases at V and 7 bases at J, with 5 bases in the middle. DNA of the CDR3: TGCGCCAGCAGCTTGGGTGAGAATTCACCCCTCCACTTT. Translating it yields CASSLGENSPLHF. Full variable domain (missing parts from reference TRBV5-1 and TRBJ1-6): KAGVTQTPRYLIKTRGQQVTLSCSPISGHRSVSWYQQTPGQGLQFLFEYFSETQRNKGNFPGRFSGRQFSNSRSEMNVSTLELGDSALYLCASSLGENSPLHFGNGTRLTVT.

The J gene is TRBJ1-3, the V gene TRBV29-1, with 7 bases aligning to TRBD1. Germline V lookup: CDR1 SQVTM, CDR2 ANQGSEA. The CDR3 loop spans 13 amino acids. Trimming at V came to 3 bases and at J to 9 bases, leaving 8 bases not matched to a gene. The CDR3 bases are TGCAGCGTTGAGACAGGGCGAAGAGGCACCATATATTTT. This sequence encodes CSVETGRRGTIYF.

This clonotype was seen a single time. The chain carries TRBV12-3 or TRBV12-4 and TRBJ2-5; D possibly corresponds to TRBD1 (7 bases). This CDR3 is built from 14 residues. V lost 7 bases to trimming and J lost 4 bases, with 16 bases between them. CDR3 sequence reads: CASTHNRGGETQYF. CDR3 coding DNA: TGTGCCAGCACGCACAACAGGGGAGGAGAGACCCAGTACTTC.

Only one count was recorded for this clonotype. The rearrangement joins TRBV20-1 to TRBJ2-7; TRBD2 aligns across 8 bases. After removal of 3 bases from V and 7 bases from J, the junction contained 5 bases not matched to a gene. This CDR3 comprises 12 residues. Per the germline V gene, CDR1 is DFQATT and CDR2 is SNEGSKA (reference sequence). CDR3 DNA: TGCAGTGCTAGGGCACTAGCGGAGGAGCAGTACTTC. Translated: CSARALAEEQYF.

The gene calls are TRBV20-1 and TRBJ2-7; TRBD2 might be the D (5 bases). The CDR3 has 15 amino acids. Germline values: CDR1 DFQATT, CDR2 SNEGSKA (reference sequence). Trimming cost V 0 bases and J 5 bases, with 17 bases left between them. The CDR3 coding sequence is TGCAGTGCTAGAGATCGCGACCGGGATCTGGACGAGCAGTACTTC. Protein product: CSARDRDRDLDEQYF.

This rearrangement joins TRBV15 to TRBJ2-7, with a weak D call TRBD2 (5 bases). The germline V gene encodes CDR1 LNHNV and CDR2 YYDKDF (reference sequence). V was clipped by 2 bases and J by 4 bases, with 24 bases between them. The CDR3 contains 18 residues. The CDR3 nucleotides are TGTGCCACCAGCAGAACCCAGGTAGCCAGCGGCGAGCCTTACGAGCAGTACTTC. Translation gives CATSRTQVASGEPYEQYF.

This rearrangement joins TRBV25-1 to TRBJ2-3, with 7 bases matching TRBD2. The CDR3 contains 17 residues. The V and J ends lost 3 bases and 2 bases, in that order; junction bases with no gene match: 11. Germline CDR1 and CDR2: MGHDK and SYGVNS. For the CDR3, the DNA is TGTGCCAGCAGTGAGGGGGGGGGACTAACTTACACAGATACGCAGTATTTT. This gives the protein CASSEGGGLTYTDTQYF.

This chain links TRBV9 with TRBJ2-2, with TRBD1 as a possible D gene (6 bases). From germline, CDR1 is SGDLS and CDR2 YYNGEE. The ends were cut back, 3 bases at V and 9 bases at J, with 21 bases in the middle. The CDR3 is 16 amino acids. CDR3 DNA sequence: TGTGCCAGCAGCGCTCGGGGAGAGCAGGGGTACAGGGAGCTGTTTTTT. Amino acids: CASSARGEQGYRELFF.

The chain combines TRBV27 with TRBJ1-1; 10 bases fit TRBD1. The V gene's germline CDR1 is MNHEY and CDR2 SMNVEV (reference sequence). This CDR3 has 14 amino acids. V was pared by 4 bases and J by 3 bases, with 2 bases of the junction left unmatched. CDR3 nucleotide sequence: TGTGCCAGCAGTTCGACAGGGGGCTACACTGAAGCTTTCTTT. Its protein is CASSSTGGYTEAFF.

The chain has TRBV29-1 and TRBJ1-1; tentative D call: TRBD1 (5 bases). Germline V gene data show CDR1 as SQVTM and CDR2 as ANQGSEA. This CDR3 contains 13 residues. V was shortened by 4 bases and J by 1 base, with 10 bases between the two germline ends. DNA of the CDR3: TGCAGCGTTGTCGACAGTCCGAACACTGAAGCTTTCTTT. Protein: CSVVDSPNTEAFF.